Listed here are 4 T cell receptor beta chains from one sample, sequenced in a study of cytomegalovirus exposure and HLA in healthy donors. Repertoires were generated with immunoSEQ multiplex PCR, while TCRdb's copy carries only in-frame clones and drops some. The data contain 100,000 to 120,000 clones, 95% of them singletons. The sequenced material came from PBMCs. The receptors here all came from a young woman in good health and CMV-seronegative.

CDR3 DNA: TGCGCCAGCAGCTTGGTGGGACTAGCGGCTAGCACAGATACGCAGTATTTT. It encodes CASSLVGLAASTDTQYF. The chain combines TRBV5-1 with TRBJ2-3; 11 bases fit TRBD2. The CDR3 has 17 residues. Germline values: CDR1 SGHRS, CDR2 YFSETQ. V lost 0 bases, J lost 0 bases, and 3 bases stayed unmatched.

The chain is built from TRBV28 and TRBJ1-2; D unclear. Trimming pared 1 base from V and 8 bases from J, leaving 11 bases between. The CDR3 runs 13 residues. The germline gives CDR1 MDHEN, CDR2 SYDVKM. CDR3 sequence: CASSLSLGRGYTF. The CDR3 region has the DNA TGTGCCAGCAGTTTATCCCTAGGGAGGGGCTACACCTTC.

This clone came up once. This chain links TRBV7-8 with TRBJ2-7, with D tentatively TRBD1 (5 bases). V lost 1 base and J lost 1, with 20 bases in between. The CDR3 totals 18 residues. CDR1 and CDR2 from the germline V gene are SGHVS and FQNEAQ. Here the CDR3 reads CASSLGAGSGLVSYEQYF. CDR3 coding DNA: TGTGCCAGCAGCTTAGGGGCAGGGTCGGGTCTTGTTTCCTACGAGCAGTACTTC.

The genes are TRBV4-1 and TRBJ2-5; 7 bases align to TRBD1. J lost 5 bases, V lost 1 base, and 13 bases had no gene match. This CDR3 comprises 17 residues. Germline V gene data show CDR1 as MGHRA and CDR2 as YSYEKL. This CDR3 is CASSQGQGRRLWETQYF. DNA for the CDR3: TGCGCCAGCAGCCAAGGACAGGGACGACGGTTGTGGGAGACCCAGTACTTC.